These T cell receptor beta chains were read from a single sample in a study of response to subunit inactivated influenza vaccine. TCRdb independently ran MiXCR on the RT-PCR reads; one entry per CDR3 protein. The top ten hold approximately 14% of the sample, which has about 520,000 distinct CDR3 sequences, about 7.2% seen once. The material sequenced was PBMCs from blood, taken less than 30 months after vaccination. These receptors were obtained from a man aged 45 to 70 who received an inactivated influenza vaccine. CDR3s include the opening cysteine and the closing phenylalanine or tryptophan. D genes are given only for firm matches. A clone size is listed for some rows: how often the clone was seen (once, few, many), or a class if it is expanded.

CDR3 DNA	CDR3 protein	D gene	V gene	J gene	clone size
TGTGCCAGCAGCTTAGCGCTCAAGACAGGGGGACGCACAGATACGCAGTATTTT	CASSLALKTGGRTDTQYF	TRBD1	TRBV7-8	TRBJ2-3	NA
TGTGCCAGCAGTCATAAAGTTTCGGGACAGGGACAAGAGACCCAGTACTTC	CASSHKVSGQGQETQYF	TRBD1	TRBV28	TRBJ2-5	many
TGCGCCAGCAGCTTGGGCGGGACAGGGTTTGGAAACACCATATATTTT	CASSLGGTGFGNTIYF	TRBD1	TRBV5-1	TRBJ1-3	once
TGTGCCAGCTCACCACGGGGTTCCGGGACCTACGAGCAGTACTTC	CASSPRGSGTYEQYF	NA	TRBV18	TRBJ2-7	few
TGCGCCAGCAGCCAATCATCAATCACAGATACGCAGTATTTT	CASSQSSITDTQYF	NA	TRBV4-1	TRBJ2-3	NA
TGTGCCAGCAGCTTAGGGCGCCAGCGCGGGGGGTACAATGAGCAGTTCTTC	CASSLGRQRGGYNEQFF	TRBD2	TRBV13	TRBJ2-1	NA
TGTGCCACCAGTGAATGGACTAGCGGGTCAAGAAATGAGCAGTTCTTC	CATSEWTSGSRNEQFF	TRBD2	TRBV24-1	TRBJ2-1	NA
TGTGCCAGTACCTCCCACTCTGGGGCCAACGTCCTGACTTTC	CASTSHSGANVLTF	NA	TRBV19	TRBJ2-6	few
TGTGCCAGCAGCCAAGATACTAGCGGGAGTTACGAGCAGTACTTC	CASSQDTSGSYEQYF	TRBD2	TRBV3-1	TRBJ2-7	many
TGTGCCATCAGTGACAGGGAATCGGATTCACCCCTCCACTTT	CAISDRESDSPLHF	NA	TRBV10-3	TRBJ1-6	few
TGTGCCAGCAGCTCCGGGACAGGAATGGGCAATCAGCCCCAGCATTTT	CASSSGTGMGNQPQHF	TRBD1	TRBV5-8	TRBJ1-5	few
TGTGCCTGGAGTGATTTAGTTCGCTCTGGAAACACCATATATTTT	CAWSDLVRSGNTIYF	NA	TRBV30	TRBJ1-3	NA
TGCGCCAGCAGCTTAGTGCAGACCAGGGACCCTTGGGAGCAGTACTTC	CASSLVQTRDPWEQYF	NA	TRBV5-1	TRBJ2-7	many
TGTGCCAGCAGTTTATCGGGAGGGCCGCTGGATACGCAGTATTTT	CASSLSGGPLDTQYF	TRBD2	TRBV27	TRBJ2-3	many
TGTGCCAGCAGCTTACGGACTAGCGGGATCAATGAGCAGTTCTTC	CASSLRTSGINEQFF	TRBD2	TRBV7-9	TRBJ2-1	many
TGTGCCAGCAGTGATATTGGGGGCTATGGCTACACCTTC	CASSDIGGYGYTF	NA	TRBV6-1	TRBJ1-2	once
TGCGCCAGCAGCCAAGGGGTTTTGGAGAGAGGCTATGGCTACACCTTC	CASSQGVLERGYGYTF	NA	TRBV4-3	TRBJ1-2	many
TGTGCCAGCAGCAACATGAAAGTACTTCAAGAGACCCAGTACTTC	CASSNMKVLQETQYF	NA	TRBV5-6	TRBJ2-5	many
TGTGCCACTATACCAGCGGGAGTTAACGAGCAGTACTTC	CATIPAGVNEQYF	TRBD2	TRBV28	TRBJ2-7	NA
TGTGCCAGCAGACCCGGGACAGGGGGTTATTTCGAGCCCCAGCATTTT	CASRPGTGGYFEPQHF	TRBD1	TRBV2	TRBJ1-5	NA
TGCAGCGTTCGGCGGGAAGCGGACAATGAGCAGTTCTTC	CSVRREADNEQFF	NA	TRBV29-1	TRBJ2-1	many
TGTGCCAGCAGTGAGACAGGGAACAATGAGCAGTTCTTC	CASSETGNNEQFF	TRBD1	TRBV6-1	TRBJ2-1	many
TGCAGTGCTAGGGAAGGAACCTCCTATGGCTACACCTTC	CSAREGTSYGYTF	NA	TRBV20-1	TRBJ1-2	many
TGTTCCAGCAGTCCCCGGACAGGATATAGCACAGATACGCAGTATTTT	CSSSPRTGYSTDTQYF	TRBD1	TRBV28	TRBJ2-3	NA
TGTGCCAGCAGCCAAGCCACAATATACGCGCAGTACTTC	CASSQATIYAQYF	NA	TRBV3-1	TRBJ2-7	NA
TGTGCCAGCAGTTACTCGCCGACTAGCGGGCCGGGGGAGACCCAGTACTTC	CASSYSPTSGPGETQYF	TRBD2	TRBV6-5	TRBJ2-5	NA
TGTGCCAGCAGTTCGGGACTCTTCGATGAGCAGTTCTTC	CASSSGLFDEQFF	NA	TRBV12-3/TRBV12-4	TRBJ2-1	many
TGTGCCAGCAGTTTGCCAGGGGGCGGAAACACCATATATTTT	CASSLPGGGNTIYF	TRBD1	TRBV28	TRBJ1-3	NA
TGTGCCAGCAGCTTGGAGGTCAGAGAGACCCAGTACTTC	CASSLEVRETQYF	NA	TRBV11-2	TRBJ2-5	few
TGTGCCAGCAGCCCACGGGAGAACAATGAGCAGTTCTTC	CASSPRENNEQFF	NA	TRBV4-2	TRBJ2-1	many
TGCAGTGCTAGAGGAATGGGACCGGGACAGGGTGTAGATACGCAGTATTTT	CSARGMGPGQGVDTQYF	TRBD1	TRBV20-1	TRBJ2-3	few
TGTGCCAGCAGCCACGGGCCCCCCCGCTACGAGCAGTACTTC	CASSHGPPRYEQYF	NA	TRBV5-6	TRBJ2-7	NA
TGTGCCAGCAGTTTTACCAGAGCCTACGAGCAGTACTTC	CASSFTRAYEQYF	NA	TRBV12-3/TRBV12-4	TRBJ2-7	few
TGTGCCAGCAGCCAGGGGCGTTTGGCAGGAGATACGCAGTATTTT	CASSQGRLAGDTQYF	NA	TRBV14	TRBJ2-3	NA
TGCAGTGCTAGAGCTATGGATTCCCCTGCGCAGTATTTT	CSARAMDSPAQYF	NA	TRBV20-1	TRBJ2-3	many
TGCAGCGTTGAAGATATGGATGGCTACACCTTC	CSVEDMDGYTF	NA	TRBV29-1	TRBJ1-2	few
TGCAGCGTTGAAGTTGGGCAGGGGGTCCCCTACGAGCAGTACTTC	CSVEVGQGVPYEQYF	TRBD1	TRBV29-1	TRBJ2-7	many
TGTGCCAGCAGTCAACAGGGCGGGACTGAAGCTTTCTTT	CASSQQGGTEAFF	NA	TRBV6-2/TRBV6-3	TRBJ1-1	many
TGTGCCAGCAGCCAAGGCAGGGGTCACACCTACGAGCAGTACTTC	CASSQGRGHTYEQYF	NA	TRBV3-1	TRBJ2-7	NA
TGTGCCAGCAGCTGGGGGAATGGGACTAGCGGGCGTCACGGGACCCAGTACTTC	CASSWGNGTSGRHGTQYF	TRBD2	TRBV11-2	TRBJ2-5	once
TGTGCCAGCAGCTCGACCGGGACACAACAAGAGACCCAGTACTTC	CASSSTGTQQETQYF	NA	TRBV5-4	TRBJ2-5	few
TGTGCCAGCAGCTTAGGGACTAGTCCGTTCAATGAGCAGTTCTTC	CASSLGTSPFNEQFF	TRBD2	TRBV7-9	TRBJ2-1	NA